This TCR beta chain is drawn from a study of tumor-infiltrating T cells and Merkel cell polyomavirus (dated by TCRdb to between 2016 and 2019). In the study overall: In Merkel cell carcinoma patients, the study examined CD8+ T cells specific for the Merkel cell polyomavirus KLL epitope. Disease stage at presentation varied among the patients, and patient follow-up lasted a median of roughly 2.9 years, ranging from about 1.1 to 6.0 years. In approximately 15 samples, TRB sequencing was done on KLL-tetramer-sorted cells from blood or tumor-infiltrating lymphocytes, along with 11 to 12 matched whole-tumor samples. Patient treatments varied, were not standardized, and included chemotherapy, radiation and immunotherapies. Most whole-tumor samples were roughly 23-micron curls cut from formalin-fixed, paraffin-embedded tissue blocks. Of all the tumor samples in the study, one was a frozen nodal tumor digest and another was a flash-frozen core biopsy of a metastasis. Study-level results and caveats: The study examined just one viral epitope, so T cells targeting other Merkel cell polyomavirus epitopes were not captured. KLL-specific TRB repertoires proved diverse and largely private: among more than 350 unique sequences, only one clonotype was public, and a couple of patients shared that clonotype. A greater number of unique KLL-specific clonotypes in tumors (roughly 5-108 vs 0-3) was associated with a significant advantage in MCC-specific survival (P = 0.0051). A higher fraction of KLL-specific T cells within tumors (roughly 1.9-18% versus about 0-0.15%) was associated with significantly better MCC-specific survival. The small sample size of the study (n ≈ 12 patients) is recognized as a limitation.

Remarks on this clone: Its target antigen remains unknown. Base qualities are missing; no much larger clone stands one base away.

The CDR3 has 15 amino acids, counting the end cysteine and phenylalanine. The read is trimmed to its CDR3 DNA, 45 bases read in frame from base 1. V is cut back by 4 bases and J by 1 base, with 7 bases in the junction unmatched. Per the germline V gene, SGHRS is the CDR1 and YFSETQ is the CDR2. Library creation used the immunoSEQ multiplex PCR assay. Genomic DNA extraction, TRB sequencing and normalization were carried out by Adaptive Biotechnologies (Seattle, WA). In the source study's methods: Clonality was computed as one minus Shannon entropy of productive TRB sequences normalized by log2 of unique productive sequences. KLL-specific clonotypes in tumors were identified by matching TCRbeta CDR3 amino acid sequences to those from the tetramer-sorted sample of each patient. TCRdb took this table from immuneACCESS and kept in-frame rearrangements with V and J called. Such tables lack part of the clones; where checked against another copy, unresolved V genes explain under half of the gap, and the rest is unexplained. The V and J calls and clone size were taken over from that table, and D and trimming were inferred from the DNA. The sample table contains about 25,000 clones; only one count was recorded for approximately 90% of them. About 2.7% of the sample is in the top ten clones.

Robust positive staining for Merkel cell polyomavirus Large T antigen was observed by immunohistochemistry in the tumors of all patients. Around 12 Merkel cell carcinoma patients were included, each with robust KLL-tetramer+ populations (above 0.04% of CD8+ T cells) in blood and/or cultured TIL. Every patient was Caucasian, and patient ages had a median of around 63 years and ranged from about 45 to 80 years. Lymph node tumors were analyzed for patients with unknown primaries who presented with nodal disease, or when insufficient primary tissue was available. Recombination linked TRBV5-1 to TRBJ2-5, and TRBD1 aligns with 7 junction nucleotides. Sequencing was done on a sample of lymph node tissue. The TCR comes from a man in his fifties with Merkel cell carcinoma. In nucleotides, the sequence is TGCGCCAGCAGCATCGGGACAGCCGCCCAAGAGACCCAGTACTTC. This yields the protein CASSIGTAAQETQYF.